The rows below give T cell receptor beta chains drawn from one sample of a study of beta chain features in type 1 diabetes. The data were produced by immunoSEQ multiplex PCR, yet TCRdb's version contains in-frame clones alone and is incomplete. The sample lists over 300,000 clones; roughly a tenth were seen once. Sequenced sample: central memory CD4+ T cells from blood. These receptors were obtained from a man aged 25 to 40 with type 1 diabetes. Each CDR3 is given with its conserved first and last residue. A D gene is named only where the DNA matches it firmly. Clone size is not always given. Where it is, it says once, few, many or a class for expanded clones.

d_call clone_size j_call v_call cdr3_nt cdr3_aa
TRBD1 few TRBJ2-2 TRBV5-6 TGTGCCAGCAACCGACCGGGACAGGGTGTCGGGGAGCTGTTTTTT CASNRPGQGVGELFF
- few TRBJ1-5 TRBV5-1 TGCGCCAGCAGCTTGGACTCGGGCGGCAATCAGCCCCAGCATTTT CASSLDSGGNQPQHF
- - TRBJ1-1 TRBV6-5 TGTGCCAGCAGTTCGGGACACTTTAACACTGAAGCTTTCTTT CASSSGHFNTEAFF
- - TRBJ1-3 TRBV7-9 TGTGCCAGCAGCCCCGGGACTGGAAACACCATATATTTT CASSPGTGNTIYF
TRBD2 - TRBJ2-4 TRBV11-2 TGTGCCAGCAGCTTACCCAGCGGGGAAAAAAACATTCAGTACTTC CASSLPSGEKNIQYF
TRBD2 few TRBJ2-7 TRBV30 TGTGCCTGGAGTGGTGGAGCGGGGGCCGCCTACGAGCAGTACTTC CAWSGGAGAAYEQYF
TRBD1 few TRBJ2-7 TRBV4-3 TGCGCCAGCAGCCAAGATAGTAGGGGGCTGTACGAGCAGTACTTC CASSQDSRGLYEQYF
- few TRBJ2-7 TRBV27 TGTGCCAGCAGTTCAGGTAGCTACGAGCAGTACTTC CASSSGSYEQYF
TRBD1 few TRBJ2-3 TRBV28 TGTGCCAGCAGTTCTCCGACAGGGGGCACAGATACGCAGTATTTT CASSSPTGGTDTQYF
- few TRBJ2-2 TRBV5-1 TGCGCCAGCAGCCCCGTTGGAGGGTACCCCGGGGAGCTGTTTTTT CASSPVGGYPGELFF
TRBD2 few TRBJ2-3 TRBV5-6 TGTGCCAGCACGTTAGCGGGGTTGACAGATACGCAGTATTTT CASTLAGLTDTQYF
- few TRBJ2-6 TRBV7-2 TGTGCCAGCAGCTTAGGATCTCTAGGGGCCAACGTCCTGACTTTC CASSLGSLGANVLTF
- few TRBJ2-4 TRBV27 TGTGCCAGCAGTTTAAGCAGGGTAGCCAAAAACATTCAGTACTTC CASSLSRVAKNIQYF
- few TRBJ2-7 TRBV10-2 TGCGCCAGCAGTGAGCTTGGGGCAGGGACCGGCGAGCAGTACTTC CASSELGAGTGEQYF
TRBD1 - TRBJ1-1 TRBV11-2 TGTGCCAGCAACAGACAGGGAGGGACTGAAGCTTTCTTT CASNRQGGTEAFF
TRBD2 - TRBJ2-3 TRBV5-1 TGCGCCAGCAGCTTGGGCGGGGGTGGAGATACGCAGTATTTT CASSLGGGGDTQYF
- - TRBJ1-2 TRBV7-2 TGTGCCAGCAGCTTATCTGTCGGAGGCTACACCTTC CASSLSVGGYTF
- - TRBJ2-6 TRBV4-3 TGCGCCAGCAGCCAAGAGTCTGGGGCCAACGTCCTGACTTTC CASSQESGANVLTF
TRBD1 - TRBJ2-7 TRBV7-9 TGTGCCAGCAGCTTTCGGGGCAGGGGGCATGACGAGCAGTACTTC CASSFRGRGHDEQYF
- - TRBJ2-7 TRBV29-1 TGCAGCGTTGAAGCCGGGAACGGGATCTCCTACGAGCAGTACTTC CSVEAGNGISYEQYF
- - TRBJ1-1 TRBV2 TGTGCCAGCAGTGAACAGGGGTACACTGAAGCTTTCTTT CASSEQGYTEAFF
- once TRBJ2-1 TRBV6-6 TGTGCCAGCAGTTACTCGGCGGGGAGCTCCTACAATGAGCAGTTCTTC CASSYSAGSSYNEQFF
- - TRBJ1-5 TRBV5-1 TGCGCCAGCAGCTTGGAGGGCGCGAAATTGGAGCCCCAGCATTTT CASSLEGAKLEPQHF
- - TRBJ2-5 TRBV27 TGTGCCAGCAGTTTTAGCAGGGGCGTAGAGACCCAGTACTTC CASSFSRGVETQYF
- - TRBJ2-5 TRBV7-9 TGTGCCAGCAGCTTTGGGGGGCAAGAGACCCAGTACTTC CASSFGGQETQYF
- few TRBJ2-1 TRBV6-5 TGTGCCAGCAGTTACGGCCGTTCCTACAATGAGCAGTTCTTC CASSYGRSYNEQFF
TRBD1 - TRBJ1-2 TRBV7-2 TGTGCCAGCAGCTTAGAGGGACAGGGGGCTGTTGGCTACACCTTC CASSLEGQGAVGYTF
- - TRBJ2-2 TRBV30 TGTGCCTGGAGTACCGGGGAGCTGTTTTTT CAWSTGELFF
- - TRBJ1-1 TRBV5-1 TGCGCCAGCAGCTTGTTTTGGACCGAGAACACTGAAGCTTTCTTT CASSLFWTENTEAFF